Listed here are 9 T cell receptor beta chains from one sample, sequenced in a study of cytomegalovirus exposure and HLA in healthy donors (dated by TCRdb to the late 2010s). The library relied on the immunoSEQ multiplex PCR assay. For the multiplex PCR, a mixture combining 60 forward primers for TCR Vbeta segments and 13 reverse primers for TCR Jbeta segments was used. The table comes from immuneACCESS by way of TCRdb, which keeps in-frame sequences with V and J called. Part of the clones is missing from these tables; in studies checked, under half for an unresolved V gene and the rest for unknown reasons. The sample table holds about 190,000 clones, of which roughly 80% were seen once. Roughly 2.1% of the sample is taken by the ten largest. Sequenced: PBMCs. These receptors came from a woman aged 25 to 45 in good health and CMV-seropositive.

The chain joins TRBV18 to TRBJ2-2; TRBD1 matches 7 bases. The CDR3 is made up of 16 amino acids. CDR1 is KGHSH and CDR2 is LQKENI in the germline V gene. Trimming at V came to 0 bases and at J to 2 bases, leaving 3 bases not matched to a gene. The CDR3 region is CASSPPNRGNTGELFF. The CDR3 bases are TGTGCCAGCTCACCACCGAACAGGGGCAACACCGGGGAGCTGTTTTTT.

The rearrangement uses TRBV7-3 and TRBJ2-5; tentatively, D is TRBD2 (7 bases). Germline V gene data show CDR1 as SGHTA and CDR2 as FQGTGA. This CDR3 has 16 amino acids. V lost 3 bases and J 1 base, leaving 15 bases between the germline ends. The CDR3 reads CASSLSGGGGQETQYF. CDR3 DNA: TGTGCCAGCAGCTTGTCGGGGGGAGGGGGCCAAGAGACCCAGTACTTC.

V and J are TRBV10-3 and TRBJ2-3; 9 bases match TRBD2. The trim removed 10 bases at V and 3 bases at J, leaving 17 bases unmatched. Germline CDR1 ENHRY, CDR2 SYGVKD. The CDR3 is made up of 17 amino acids. The CDR3 loop reads CATQPQPGLAKTDTQYF. The CDR3, as DNA: TGTGCCACCCAACCTCAACCCGGACTAGCGAAGACAGATACGCAGTATTTT.

V is TRBV30 and J is TRBJ1-1, with D possibly TRBD1 on 6 matching bases. Per the germline V gene, CDR1 is GTSNPN and CDR2 is SVGIG (reference sequence). The CDR3 consists of 14 residues. V was cut by 4 bases and J by 1 base, with 13 bases left in between. The CDR3 is CAWTPGGANTEAFF. In DNA form, the CDR3 reads TGTGCCTGGACTCCTGGGGGGGCGAACACTGAAGCTTTCTTT.

This sequence joins TRBV7-2 and TRBJ1-4, with 9 nucleotides matching TRBD1. Germline CDR1 is SGHTA and CDR2 is FQGNSA. This CDR3 has 15 residues. V dropped 4 bases and J dropped 7; count of bases not matched to a gene: 7. The CDR3 is CASSSTDRGGEKLFF. The DNA for the CDR3 is TGTGCCAGCAGCTCTACGGACAGGGGAGGTGAAAAACTGTTTTTT.

CDR3 DNA sequence: TGTGCCAGCAGCCTTCAGGCGGGCTACAATGAGCAGTTCTTC. This encodes CASSLQAGYNEQFF. The V call is TRBV7-2, the J call TRBJ2-1; possibly TRBD2 for D (5 bases). The germline V and J ends were trimmed by 5 bases and 3 bases, with 11 bases remaining between them. This CDR3 region has 14 residues. Germline values: CDR1 SGHTA, CDR2 FQGNSA.

V usage is TRBV7-2 and J usage is TRBJ1-1; the D is unclear. This CDR3 region has 14 residues. Germline assignment: CDR1 SGHTA and CDR2 FQGNSA. The ends were cut back, 7 bases at V and 0 bases at J, with 12 bases in the middle. The CDR3 reads CASTQAVMNTEAFF. CDR3 DNA sequence: TGTGCCAGCACCCAGGCCGTCATGAACACTGAAGCTTTCTTT.

This clone occurred a few times. The chain uses TRBV7-8 and TRBJ2-7, with 7 bases aligning to TRBD2. CDR3 size: 14 residues. J gave up 7 bases and V 3 bases, and 9 bases lay outside the gene matches. Germline V gene sequence: CDR1 SGHVS, CDR2 FQNEAQ. The CDR3 region has the DNA TGTGCCAGCAGCTTTTTACTGGGGGGGACGGAGCAGTACTTC. Translating it yields CASSFLLGGTEQYF.

V usage is TRBV19 and J usage is TRBJ2-1; 10 bases fit TRBD1. Trimming cost V 4 bases and J 3 bases; bases outside gene matches: 3. Per the germline V gene, CDR1 is LNHDA and CDR2 is SQIVND (reference sequence). The CDR3 runs 15 residues. In DNA, the CDR3 is TGTGCCAGTAGTAACGACAGGGGGCTCTACAATGAGCAGTTCTTC. Encoded protein: CASSNDRGLYNEQFF.